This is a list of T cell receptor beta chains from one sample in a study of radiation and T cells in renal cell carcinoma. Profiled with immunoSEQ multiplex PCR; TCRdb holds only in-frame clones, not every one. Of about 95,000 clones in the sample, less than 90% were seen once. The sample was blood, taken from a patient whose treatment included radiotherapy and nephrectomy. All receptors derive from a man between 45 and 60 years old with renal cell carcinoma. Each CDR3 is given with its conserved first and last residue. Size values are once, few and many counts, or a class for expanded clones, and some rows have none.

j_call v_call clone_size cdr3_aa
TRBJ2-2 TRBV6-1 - CASSDRERNTGELFF
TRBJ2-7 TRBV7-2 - CASSLDRTRGEQYF
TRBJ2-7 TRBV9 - CASSADRVDEQYF
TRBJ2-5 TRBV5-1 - CASSLGSGRGSGQTQYF
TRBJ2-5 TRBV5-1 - CASQDTHETQYF
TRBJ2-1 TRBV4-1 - CASSQVTSGRQQFF
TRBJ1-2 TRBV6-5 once CASNSRTGNWGYTF
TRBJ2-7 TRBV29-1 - CSVEKLGRSYEQYF
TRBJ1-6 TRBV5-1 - CASSLYPTANSPLHF
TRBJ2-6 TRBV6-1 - CASSEIWGSGANVLTF
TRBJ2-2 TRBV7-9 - CASSSGGLAGTNTGELFF
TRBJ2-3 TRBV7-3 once CASSLSGGGLLYTQYF
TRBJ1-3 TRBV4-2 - CASSQDKGAGNTIYF
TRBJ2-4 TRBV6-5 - CASRESGTGANIQYF
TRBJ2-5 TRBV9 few CASSVLAGGLQETQYF
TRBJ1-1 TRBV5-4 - CASSLAGRDEAFF